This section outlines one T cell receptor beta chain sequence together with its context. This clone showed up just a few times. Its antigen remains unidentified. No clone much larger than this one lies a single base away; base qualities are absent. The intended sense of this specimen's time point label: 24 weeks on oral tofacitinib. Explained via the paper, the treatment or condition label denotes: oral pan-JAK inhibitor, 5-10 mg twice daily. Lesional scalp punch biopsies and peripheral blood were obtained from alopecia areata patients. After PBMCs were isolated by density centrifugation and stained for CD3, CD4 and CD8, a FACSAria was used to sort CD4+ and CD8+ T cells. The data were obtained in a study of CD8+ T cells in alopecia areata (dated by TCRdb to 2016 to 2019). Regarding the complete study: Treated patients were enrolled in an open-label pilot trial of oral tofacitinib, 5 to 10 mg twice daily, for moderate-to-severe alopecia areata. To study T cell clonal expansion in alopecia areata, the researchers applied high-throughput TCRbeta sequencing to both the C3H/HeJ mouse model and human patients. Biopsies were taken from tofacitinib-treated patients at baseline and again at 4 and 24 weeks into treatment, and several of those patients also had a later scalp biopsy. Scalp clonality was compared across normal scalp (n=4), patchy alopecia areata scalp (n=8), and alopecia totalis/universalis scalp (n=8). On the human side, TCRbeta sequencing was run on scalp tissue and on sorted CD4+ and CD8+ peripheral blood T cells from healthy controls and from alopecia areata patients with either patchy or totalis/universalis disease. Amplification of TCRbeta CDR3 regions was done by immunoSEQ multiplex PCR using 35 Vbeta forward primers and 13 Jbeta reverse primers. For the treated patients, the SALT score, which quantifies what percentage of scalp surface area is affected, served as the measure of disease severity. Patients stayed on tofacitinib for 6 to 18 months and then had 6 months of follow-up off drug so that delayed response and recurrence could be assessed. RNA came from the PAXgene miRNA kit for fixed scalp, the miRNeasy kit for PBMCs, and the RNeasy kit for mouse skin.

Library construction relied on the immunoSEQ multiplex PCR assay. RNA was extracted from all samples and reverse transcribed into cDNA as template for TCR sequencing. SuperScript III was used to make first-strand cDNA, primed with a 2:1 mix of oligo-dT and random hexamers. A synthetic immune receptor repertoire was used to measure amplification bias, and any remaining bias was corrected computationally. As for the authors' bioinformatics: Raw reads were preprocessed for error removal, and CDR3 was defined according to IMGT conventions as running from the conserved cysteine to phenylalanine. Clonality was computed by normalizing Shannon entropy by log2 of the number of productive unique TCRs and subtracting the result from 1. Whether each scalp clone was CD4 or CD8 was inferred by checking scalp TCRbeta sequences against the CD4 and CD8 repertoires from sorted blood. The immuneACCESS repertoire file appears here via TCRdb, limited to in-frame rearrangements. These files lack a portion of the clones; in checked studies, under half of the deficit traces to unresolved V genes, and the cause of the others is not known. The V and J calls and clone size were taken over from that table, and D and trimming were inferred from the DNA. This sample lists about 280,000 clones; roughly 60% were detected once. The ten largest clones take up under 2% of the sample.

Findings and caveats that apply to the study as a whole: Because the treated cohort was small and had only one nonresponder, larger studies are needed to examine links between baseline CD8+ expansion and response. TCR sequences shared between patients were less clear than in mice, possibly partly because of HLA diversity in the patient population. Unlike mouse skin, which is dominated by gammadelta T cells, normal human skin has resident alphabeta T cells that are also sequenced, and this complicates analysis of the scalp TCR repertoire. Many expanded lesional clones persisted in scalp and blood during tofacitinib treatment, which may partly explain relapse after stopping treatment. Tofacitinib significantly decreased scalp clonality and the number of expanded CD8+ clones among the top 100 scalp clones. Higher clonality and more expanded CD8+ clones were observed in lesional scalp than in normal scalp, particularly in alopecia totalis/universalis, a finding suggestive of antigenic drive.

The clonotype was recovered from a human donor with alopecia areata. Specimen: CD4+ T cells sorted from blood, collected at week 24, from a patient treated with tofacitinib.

The CDR3 is CASQRRVHEQYF. The nucleotides are TGCGCCTCCCAAAGGAGGGTCCACGAGCAGTACTTC. This chain joins TRBV23-1 to TRBJ2-7; the D gene is perhaps TRBD2, on 6 matching bases. TRBV23-1 is recorded as an ORF, its role being uncertain. From the cysteine through the phenylalanine, the CDR3 covers 12 amino acids. Only the CDR3 DNA stays, 36 bases, in frame from base 1. Between the V and J ends, shortened by 11 bases and 5 bases respectively, the junction contains 16 bases.